The clone carrying this T cell receptor (beta chain) was observed once. Its antigen is as yet unknown. The sample originates from a study of cytomegalovirus exposure and HLA in healthy donors. General study findings and limits: A later analysis, which compared TCR beta chains of equal frequency, found the HLA-associated ones more clonally expanded.

V was clipped by 8 bases and J by 3 bases; unmatched bases: 10. Looked up from germline, CDR1 is SEHNR and CDR2 is FQNEAQ (reference sequence). The CDR3 is 16 amino acids. The PCR used 60 Vbeta and 13 Jbeta primers. Profiled with immunoSEQ multiplex PCR; TCRdb holds only in-frame clones, not every one. Of some 190,000 clones listed, 85% are singletons. The chain links TRBV7-9 to TRBJ2-2, with 9 bases matching TRBD1. The source is a boy aged 2 to 9 in good health and CMV-seronegative. Source material: PBMCs. In DNA, the CDR3 is TGTGCCAGCCCCACACTGGGACAGGGTTACACCGGGGAGCTGTTTTTT. Translating gives CASPTLGQGYTGELFF.